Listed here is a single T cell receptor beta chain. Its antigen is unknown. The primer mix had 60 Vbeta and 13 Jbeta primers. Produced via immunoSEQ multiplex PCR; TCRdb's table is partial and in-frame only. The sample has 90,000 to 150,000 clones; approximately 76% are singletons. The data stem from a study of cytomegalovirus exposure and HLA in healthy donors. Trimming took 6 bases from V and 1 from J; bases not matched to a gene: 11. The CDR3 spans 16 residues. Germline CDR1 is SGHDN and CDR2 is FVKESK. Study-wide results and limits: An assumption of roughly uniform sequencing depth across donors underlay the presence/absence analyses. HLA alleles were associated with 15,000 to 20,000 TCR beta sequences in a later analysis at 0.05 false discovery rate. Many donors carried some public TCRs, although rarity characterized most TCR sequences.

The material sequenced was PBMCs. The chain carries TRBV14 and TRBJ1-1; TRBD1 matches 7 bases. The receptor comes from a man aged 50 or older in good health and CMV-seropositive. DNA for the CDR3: TGTGCCAGCAGTCTACAGGGGTCGAAGAGGAACACTGAAGCTTTCTTT. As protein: CASSLQGSKRNTEAFF.